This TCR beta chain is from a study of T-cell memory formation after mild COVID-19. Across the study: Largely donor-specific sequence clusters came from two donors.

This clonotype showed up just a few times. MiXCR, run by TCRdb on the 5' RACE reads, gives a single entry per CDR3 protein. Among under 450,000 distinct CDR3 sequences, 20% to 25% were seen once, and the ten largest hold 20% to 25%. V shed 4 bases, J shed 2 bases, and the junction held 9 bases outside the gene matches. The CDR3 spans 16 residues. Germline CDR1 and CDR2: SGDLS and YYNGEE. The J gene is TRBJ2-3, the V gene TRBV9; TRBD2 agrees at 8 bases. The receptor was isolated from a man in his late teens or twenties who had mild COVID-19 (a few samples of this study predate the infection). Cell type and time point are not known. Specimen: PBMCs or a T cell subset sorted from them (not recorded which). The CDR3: CASSLQRGSYTDTQYF. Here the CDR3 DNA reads TGTGCCAGCAGCTTACAGCGGGGGTCCTACACAGATACGCAGTATTTT.